The clone carrying this T cell receptor beta chain was seen once. Its antigen is not identified. The entry originates in a study of cytomegalovirus exposure and HLA in healthy donors. Overall study results and limits: The classifier reportedly diagnosed cytomegalovirus status with high specificity and sensitivity. Sequencing likely produced, as an artifact, a cluster of highly shared sequence variants. It was only CMV serostatus that was available as immune exposure information.

The PCR was carried out with 60 Vbeta primers and 13 Jbeta primers. Profiled with immunoSEQ multiplex PCR; TCRdb holds only in-frame clones, not every one. The sample holds around 90,000 clones, about 66% seen once. This receptor was obtained from a boy aged 10-17 years in good health and CMV-seropositive. Sequenced: PBMCs.

CDR3 sequence reads: CASSGGAYSNQPQHF. The CDR3 bases are TGTGCCAGCTCTGGAGGAGCGTATAGCAATCAGCCCCAGCATTTT. The chain has TRBV6-1 and TRBJ1-5; D unresolved. V dropped 8 bases and J dropped 0 bases, with 14 bases sitting between them. CDR1 MNHNS and CDR2 SASEGT come from the germline V gene. The CDR3 sequence is 15 residues long.